The present entry profiles one T cell receptor (beta chain) with its context. The sample is drawn from a study of response to subunit inactivated influenza vaccine. TCRdb re-called the RT-PCR reads through MiXCR, storing one row per CDR3 protein. Of about 500,000 distinct CDR3 sequences in the sample, about 15% were seen once. Germline-derived CDR1 and CDR2 are SGDLS and YYNGEE. The CDR3 consists of 18 residues. V was clipped by 1 base and J by 3 bases; unmatched bases: 6. The clonotype originates from a man between 50 and 75 years old who received an inactivated influenza vaccine. Material: CD4+ T cells sorted from PBMCs, obtained roughly 24 months after vaccination. V usage is TRBV9 and J usage is TRBJ2-6, with 11 bases lining up with TRBD2. The CDR3 region has the DNA TGTGCCAGCAGCGTATTTAGCGGGGGGGCGCGTGGGGCCAACGTCCTGACTTTC. It codes for CASSVFSGGARGANVLTF.